The rows below give T cell receptor beta chains drawn from one sample of a study of T cell responses to AZD1222 COVID-19 vaccine. Profiling relied on immunoSEQ multiplex PCR, and the TCRdb table lists in-frame clones only, not all of them. The sample shows about 120,000 clones, 90% to 95% of them seen only once. Sequences were derived from peripheral blood, sampled 28 days after the second AZD1222 dose. Receptor source: an adult who received the AZD1222 COVID-19 vaccine. The CDR3 runs from the conserved cysteine through the conserved F or W. D genes are given only for firm matches. The size of a clone is reported for some rows only, either as once, few or many, or as a class for expanded clones.

size,J,length,V,D,CDR3,DNA
NA,TRBJ2-7,14,TRBV5-1,NA,CASSLDRLSYEQYF,TGCGCCAGCAGCTTGGACAGGTTATCCTACGAGCAGTACTTC
NA,TRBJ1-4,13,TRBV6-6,NA,CASRRLNGEKLFF,TGTGCCAGCAGACGGCTGAATGGGGAAAAACTGTTTTTT
NA,TRBJ2-1,14,TRBV6-5,NA,CASSFGAPSHEQFF,TGTGCCAGCAGTTTCGGGGCACCTTCCCATGAGCAGTTCTTC
NA,TRBJ1-2,15,TRBV2,NA,CASQGFSGRVYGYTF,TGTGCCAGTCAGGGATTTTCGGGTCGGGTCTATGGCTACACCTTC
NA,TRBJ2-6,18,TRBV25-1,TRBD1,CASSGPPGGFSGANVLTF,TGTGCCAGCAGTGGCCCCCCAGGGGGCTTCTCTGGGGCCAACGTCCTGACTTTC
NA,TRBJ1-3,14,TRBV5-6,NA,CASSFGPDRNTIYF,TGTGCCAGCAGCTTCGGGCCCGACCGAAACACCATATATTTT
NA,TRBJ2-7,14,TRBV7-2,NA,CASSSPRQTYEQYF,TGTGCCAGCAGCAGCCCTAGACAGACCTACGAGCAGTACTTC
few,TRBJ2-1,10,TRBV2,NA,CASKEYEQFF,TGTGCCAGCAAGGAATATGAGCAGTTCTTC
NA,TRBJ2-3,14,TRBV19,TRBD1,CASSHRGGKDTQYF,TGTGCCAGTAGTCACAGGGGTGGTAAAGATACGCAGTATTTT
once,TRBJ1-1,17,TRBV6-2/TRBV6-3,NA,CASSYSITSPMNTEAFF,TGTGCCAGCAGTTACTCGATTACTAGCCCTATGAACACTGAAGCTTTCTTT
once,TRBJ2-1,15,TRBV19,TRBD2,CASSGGREGYNEQFF,TGTGCCAGTAGTGGCGGGCGGGAGGGCTACAATGAGCAGTTCTTC
NA,TRBJ1-4,16,TRBV9,TRBD1,CASSPGQGISNEKLFF,TGTGCCAGCAGCCCCGGACAGGGGATATCTAATGAAAAACTGTTTTTT
once,TRBJ2-7,15,TRBV7-7,NA,CASSLGLGPQYEQYF,TGTGCTAGCAGCTTAGGCTTGGGGCCCCAATACGAGCAGTACTTC
once,TRBJ2-7,14,TRBV4-3,TRBD1,CASSSTRTGDEQYF,TGCGCCAGCAGCTCAACACGGACAGGGGACGAGCAGTACTTC
NA,TRBJ2-1,16,TRBV5-1,TRBD2,CASSLDSGTSYNEQFF,TGCGCCAGCAGCTTGGATAGCGGGACTTCCTACAATGAGCAGTTCTTC
NA,TRBJ1-4,18,TRBV2,NA,CASIQSTTFTDQYEKLFF,TGTGCCAGCATCCAAAGCACGACCTTTACAGATCAATATGAAAAACTGTTTTTT
NA,TRBJ1-6,13,TRBV5-1,NA,CASSLDSNSPLHF,TGCGCCAGCAGCTTGGACAGCAATTCACCCCTCCACTTT
NA,TRBJ2-3,14,TRBV5-6,NA,CASSLEGTTDTQYF,TGTGCCAGCAGCTTGGAGGGCACCACAGATACGCAGTATTTT
NA,TRBJ1-4,16,TRBV4-2,TRBD1,CASSQAPGTVNEKLFF,TGTGCCAGCAGCCAGGCCCCCGGGACAGTTAATGAAAAACTGTTTTTT
NA,TRBJ1-3,16,TRBV4-1,NA,CASSQGELSSGNTIYF,TGCGCCAGCAGCCAAGGGGAGCTCTCCTCTGGAAACACCATATATTTT
once,TRBJ2-5,12,TRBV28,NA,CASSFPKETQYF,TGTGCCAGCAGTTTCCCCAAAGAGACCCAGTACTTC
NA,TRBJ1-1,12,TRBV7-2,NA,CASSLGRAEAFF,TGTGCCAGCAGCTTGGGCAGGGCTGAAGCTTTCTTT